This is a list of T cell receptor beta chains from one sample in a study of low-dose radiotherapy and immunotherapy resistance in tumors. TCRdb used MiXCR to reprocess the reads, holding one entry per CDR3 protein. The repertoire holds 35,000 to 50,000 distinct CDR3 sequences, with less than 40% as singletons. This specimen consisted of PBMCs, obtained before treatment. All receptors come from a male donor with gallbladder cancer. CDR3s include the opening cysteine and the closing phenylalanine or tryptophan. A D gene is named only where the DNA matches it firmly. Expanded clones are given a class, and other clones once, few, many or no size at all.

medium-sized,TRBJ2-1,TRBV5-3,NA,TGTGCCAGCAGCTTGCCCCAGGGAAATGAGCAGTTCTTC,CASSLPQGNEQFF
many,TRBJ2-4,TRBV20-1,NA,TGCAGTGCTAGTATTGAGCAGATTCAGTACTTC,CSASIEQIQYF
many,TRBJ2-7,TRBV7-8,TRBD2,TGTGCCAGCAGCTTCGGGACTAGTGGCTACGAGCAGTACTTC,CASSFGTSGYEQYF
once,TRBJ2-3,TRBV29-1,TRBD1,TGCTGCGCATGGGACAGGGAGCGAAGAGATACGCAGTATTTT,CCAWDRERRDTQYF
few,TRBJ2-2,TRBV5-1,NA,TGCGCCAGCAGCTCCCAAGGGTTCACCGGGGAGCTGTTTTTT,CASSSQGFTGELFF
NA,TRBJ1-6,TRBV20-1,NA,TGCAGTGCTAGAGCAGTCCTGAACTATAATTCACCCCTCCACTTT,CSARAVLNYNSPLHF
many,TRBJ2-5,TRBV4-1,TRBD2,TGCGCCAGCAGCCAAGTCGGCGGGGGTCTCCAAGAGACCCAGTACTTC,CASSQVGGGLQETQYF
few,TRBJ2-5,TRBV7-2,NA,TGTGCCAGCAGCCAAGGGTCGAGAGAGACCCAGTACTTC,CASSQGSRETQYF
few,TRBJ1-2,TRBV21-1,NA,TGTGCCAGCAGCAAAGCGGTAAATCGGGGGGCGGTAGTTGGCTACACCTTC,CASSKAVNRGAVVGYTF
NA,TRBJ1-4,TRBV13,TRBD1,TGTGCCAGCAGTCGACAGGGTCGGGTTGAAAAACTGTTTTTT,CASSRQGRVEKLFF
once,TRBJ2-7,TRBV19,NA,TGTGCCAGTAGTACGCTGCAGCGACCTACCTACGAGCAGTACTTC,CASSTLQRPTYEQYF
NA,TRBJ2-1,TRBV5-1,TRBD2,TGCGCCAGCCACGGTGGGGCTAGCGGGAGGGCCTTGAATGAGCAGTTCTTC,CASHGGASGRALNEQFF
many,TRBJ2-1,TRBV20-1,NA,TGCAGTGCGAGCTTAGAAGGGAGACGTTACAATGAGCAGTTCTTC,CSASLEGRRYNEQFF
many,TRBJ2-7,TRBV10-3,NA,TGTGCCATCAGAACTGGCTACGAGCAGTACTTC,CAIRTGYEQYF
medium-sized,TRBJ2-3,TRBV28,NA,TGTGCCAGCAGTCGCAGCCGGGACAACACAGATACGCAGTATTTT,CASSRSRDNTDTQYF
many,TRBJ1-6,TRBV27,NA,TGTGCCAGCACTTCGGGCAGCTCCTATAATTCACCCCTCCACTTT,CASTSGSSYNSPLHF